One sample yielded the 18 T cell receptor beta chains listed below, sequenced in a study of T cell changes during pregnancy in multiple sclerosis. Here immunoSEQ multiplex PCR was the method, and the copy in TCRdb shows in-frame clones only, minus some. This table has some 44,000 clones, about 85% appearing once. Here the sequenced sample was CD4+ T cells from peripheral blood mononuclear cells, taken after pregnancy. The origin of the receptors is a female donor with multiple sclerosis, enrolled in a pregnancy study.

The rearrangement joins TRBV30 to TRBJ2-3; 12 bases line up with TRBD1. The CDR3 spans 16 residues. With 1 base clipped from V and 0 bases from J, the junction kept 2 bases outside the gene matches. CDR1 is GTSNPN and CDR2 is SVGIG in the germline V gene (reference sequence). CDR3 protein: CAWSGGTGGSTDTQYF. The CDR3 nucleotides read TGTGCCTGGAGTGGCGGGACAGGGGGCAGCACAGATACGCAGTATTTT.

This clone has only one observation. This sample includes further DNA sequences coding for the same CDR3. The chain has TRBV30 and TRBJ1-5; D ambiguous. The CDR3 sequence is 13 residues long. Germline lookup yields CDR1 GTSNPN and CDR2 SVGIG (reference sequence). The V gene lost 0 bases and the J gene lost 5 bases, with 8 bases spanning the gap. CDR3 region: CAWSVQGDQPQHF. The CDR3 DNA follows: TGTGCCTGGAGTGTACAAGGAGATCAGCCCCAGCATTTT.

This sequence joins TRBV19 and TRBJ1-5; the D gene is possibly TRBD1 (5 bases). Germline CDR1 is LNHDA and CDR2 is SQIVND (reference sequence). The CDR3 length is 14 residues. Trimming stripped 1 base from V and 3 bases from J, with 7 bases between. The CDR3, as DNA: TGTGCCAGTAGTATAGCAGGGATCAATCAGCCCCAGCATTTT. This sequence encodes CASSIAGINQPQHF.

CDR3 amino acids: CASSIRTGNLNYGYTF. The CDR3 nucleotides are TGTGCCAGTAGTATACGGACAGGGAATCTCAACTATGGCTACACCTTC. The chain recombines TRBV19 with TRBJ1-2; 8 nucleotides agree with TRBD1. The J segment lost 2 bases and the V segment lost 2 bases, leaving 7 bases of the junction unmatched. Germline CDR1 is LNHDA and CDR2 is SQIVND (reference sequence). The CDR3 is 16 amino acids.

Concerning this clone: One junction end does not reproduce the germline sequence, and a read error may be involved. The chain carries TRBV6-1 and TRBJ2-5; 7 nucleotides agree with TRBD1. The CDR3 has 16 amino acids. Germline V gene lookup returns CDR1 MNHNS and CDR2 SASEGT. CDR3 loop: CASSEARGTGEWTQYF. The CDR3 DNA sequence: TGTGCCAGCAGCGAAGCCCGGGGAACAGGGGAGTGGACCCAGTACTTC.

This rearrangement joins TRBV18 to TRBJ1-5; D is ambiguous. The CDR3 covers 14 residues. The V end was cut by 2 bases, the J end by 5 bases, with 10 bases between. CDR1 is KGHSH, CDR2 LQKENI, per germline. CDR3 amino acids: CASSPGMRDQPQHF. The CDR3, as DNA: TGTGCCAGCTCACCAGGGATGCGGGATCAGCCCCAGCATTTT.

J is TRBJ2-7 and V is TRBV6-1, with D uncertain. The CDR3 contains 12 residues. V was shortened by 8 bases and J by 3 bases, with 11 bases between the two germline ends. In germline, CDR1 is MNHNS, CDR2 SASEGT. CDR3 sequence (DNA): TGTGCCAGCGGTCCCGAGGACTACGAGCAGTACTTC. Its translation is CASGPEDYEQYF.

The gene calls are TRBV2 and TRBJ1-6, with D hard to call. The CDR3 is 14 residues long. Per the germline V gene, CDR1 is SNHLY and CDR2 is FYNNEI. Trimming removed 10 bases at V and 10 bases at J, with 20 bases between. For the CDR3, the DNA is TGTGCCACCAACGTAGGAACAGAGGGATCACCCCTCCACTTT. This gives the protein CATNVGTEGSPLHF.

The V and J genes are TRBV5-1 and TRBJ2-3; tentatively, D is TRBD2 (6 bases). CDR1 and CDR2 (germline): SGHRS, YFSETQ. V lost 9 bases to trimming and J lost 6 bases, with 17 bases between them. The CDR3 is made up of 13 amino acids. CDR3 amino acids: CATSGTGVDTQYF. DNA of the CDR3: TGCGCCACCTCCGGGACTGGAGTGGATACGCAGTATTTT.

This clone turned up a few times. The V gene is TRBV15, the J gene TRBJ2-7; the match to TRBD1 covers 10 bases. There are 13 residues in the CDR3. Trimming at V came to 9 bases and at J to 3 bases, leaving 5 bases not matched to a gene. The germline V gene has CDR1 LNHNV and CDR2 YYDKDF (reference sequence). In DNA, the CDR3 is TGTGCCACGAGCCGGGACAGGGGCTACGAGCAGTACTTC. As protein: CATSRDRGYEQYF.

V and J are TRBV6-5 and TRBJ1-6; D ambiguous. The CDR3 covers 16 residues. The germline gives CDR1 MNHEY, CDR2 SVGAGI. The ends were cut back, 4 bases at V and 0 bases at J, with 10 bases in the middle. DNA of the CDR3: TGTGCCAGCAGTTCCCAAGCCCACTCCTATAATTCACCCCTCCACTTT. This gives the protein CASSSQAHSYNSPLHF.

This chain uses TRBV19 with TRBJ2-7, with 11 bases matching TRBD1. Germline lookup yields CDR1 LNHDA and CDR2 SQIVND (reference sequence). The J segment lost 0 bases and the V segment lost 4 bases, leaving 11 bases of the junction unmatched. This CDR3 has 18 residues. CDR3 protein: CASSRDRGIHPSSYEQYF. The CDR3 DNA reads TGTGCCAGTAGTAGGGACAGGGGGATTCACCCCAGCTCCTACGAGCAGTACTTC.

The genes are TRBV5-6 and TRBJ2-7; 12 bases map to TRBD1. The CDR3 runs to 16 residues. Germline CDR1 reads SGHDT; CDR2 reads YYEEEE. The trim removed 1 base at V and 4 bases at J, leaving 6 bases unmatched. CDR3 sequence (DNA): TGTGCCAGCAGCTTGTTGGGACAGGGGGCTCTATACGAGCAGTACTTC. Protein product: CASSLLGQGALYEQYF. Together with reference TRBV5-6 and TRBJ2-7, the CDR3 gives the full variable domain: DAGVTQSPTHLIKTRGQQVTLRCSPKSGHDTVSWYQQALGQGPQFIFQYYEEEERQRGNFPDRFSGHQFPNYSSELNVNALLLGDSALYLCASSLLGQGALYEQYFGPGTRLTVT.

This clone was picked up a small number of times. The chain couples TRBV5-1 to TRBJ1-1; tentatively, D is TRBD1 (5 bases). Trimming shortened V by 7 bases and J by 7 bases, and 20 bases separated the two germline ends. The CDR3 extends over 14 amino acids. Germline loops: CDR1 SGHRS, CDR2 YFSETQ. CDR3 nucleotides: TGCGCCAGCTCTGTGGGGGTCCTAGCGGGTGAAGCTTTCTTT. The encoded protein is CASSVGVLAGEAFF.

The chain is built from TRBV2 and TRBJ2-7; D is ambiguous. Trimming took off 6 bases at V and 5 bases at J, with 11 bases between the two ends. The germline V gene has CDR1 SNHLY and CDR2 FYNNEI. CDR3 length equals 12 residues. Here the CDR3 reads CASSPDLNEQYF. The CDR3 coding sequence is TGTGCCAGCAGCCCCGACTTGAACGAGCAGTACTTC.

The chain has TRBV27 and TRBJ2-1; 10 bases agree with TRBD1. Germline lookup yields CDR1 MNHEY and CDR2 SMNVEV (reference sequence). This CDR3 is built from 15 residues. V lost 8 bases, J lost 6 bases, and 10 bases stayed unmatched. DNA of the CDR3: TGTGCCAGCCTCGCCGGGACAGGGGAAAGCAATGAGCAGTTCTTC. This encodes CASLAGTGESNEQFF.

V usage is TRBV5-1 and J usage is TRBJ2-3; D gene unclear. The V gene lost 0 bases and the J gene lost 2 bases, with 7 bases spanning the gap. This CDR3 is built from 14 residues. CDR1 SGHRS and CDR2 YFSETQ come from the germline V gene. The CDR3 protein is CASSLEQATDTQYF. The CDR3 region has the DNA TGCGCCAGCAGCTTGGAGCAGGCCACAGATACGCAGTATTTT.

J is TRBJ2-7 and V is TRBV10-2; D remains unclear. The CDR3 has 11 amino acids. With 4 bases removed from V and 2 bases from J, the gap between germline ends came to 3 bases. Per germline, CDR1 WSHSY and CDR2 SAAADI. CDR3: CASSATYEQYF. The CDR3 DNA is TGCGCCAGCAGTGCTACCTACGAGCAGTACTTC.